These 18 T cell receptor beta chains share one sample of origin, sequenced in a study of lymphopenia after photon versus proton radiotherapy. The table came from immunoSEQ multiplex PCR; TCRdb's copy has only in-frame clones and leaves some out. The data hold tens of thousands of clones, with roughly 87% observed a single time. This specimen was peripheral blood, taken from a patient treated with photon-based radiotherapy. These receptors came from a woman between 45 and 65 years old with pancreatic cancer.

The chain is built from TRBV29-1 and TRBJ2-3; TRBD2 matches 12 bases. Germline V gene data show CDR1 as SQVTM and CDR2 as ANQGSEA. The J segment lost 6 bases and the V segment lost 3 bases, leaving 4 bases of the junction unmatched. There are 14 residues in the CDR3. The CDR3 coding sequence is TGCAGCGTTGATCTAGCGGGAGGGGCGGATACGCAGTATTTT. It yields the protein CSVDLAGGADTQYF.

This clone was recorded once. The V call is TRBV19, the J call TRBJ1-3, with D uncertain. The CDR3 covers 14 residues. In germline, CDR1 is LNHDA, CDR2 SQIVND (reference sequence). The germline V and J ends were trimmed by 4 bases and 0 bases, with 7 bases remaining between them. The CDR3 reads CASSKQSSGNTIYF. CDR3 nucleotides: TGTGCCAGTAGTAAGCAGAGCTCTGGAAACACCATATATTTT.

The chain couples TRBV4-1 to TRBJ1-2; D is possibly TRBD1 (6 bases). The CDR3 contains 14 residues. Germline V lookup: CDR1 MGHRA, CDR2 YSYEKL. With 1 base removed from V and 1 base from J, the gap between germline ends came to 7 bases. CDR3 in amino acids: CASSQVGGNYGYTF. Written as DNA, the CDR3 is TGCGCCAGCAGCCAAGTAGGGGGTAACTATGGCTACACCTTC.

By sample fraction, this clone is medium-sized. V is TRBV27 and J is TRBJ2-7, with D uncertain. There are 14 residues in the CDR3. CDR1 is MNHEY and CDR2 is SMNVEV in the germline V gene (reference sequence). Deletions cut 5 bases from V and 3 bases from J, with 14 bases between. The CDR3 DNA sequence: TGTGCCAGCAGTCTAAACCCGGACGGCTACGAGCAGTACTTC. The encoded protein is CASSLNPDGYEQYF.

The count of this clone is one. This chain's CDR3 is CATDLSSYNEQFF. The CDR3 DNA reads TGTGCCACAGATCTAAGCTCCTACAATGAGCAGTTCTTC. This chain links TRBV6-1 with TRBJ2-1, with D hard to call. CDR1 is MNHNS and CDR2 is SASEGT in the germline V gene. Trimming took 10 bases from V and 0 from J, leaving 10 bases between them. The CDR3 is 13 amino acids.

This clone was seen a single time. The rearrangement uses TRBV6-1 and TRBJ2-1; tentative D call: TRBD2 (6 bases). Germline assignment: CDR1 MNHNS and CDR2 SASEGT. The CDR3 covers 17 residues. Trimming stripped 4 bases from V and 0 bases from J, with 16 bases between. The CDR3 spells CASSGASASSSYNEQFF. The DNA for the CDR3 is TGTGCCAGCAGTGGGGCTAGCGCCTCGAGCTCCTACAATGAGCAGTTCTTC.

The V and J genes are TRBV28 and TRBJ1-4; D is unclear. CDR1 MDHEN and CDR2 SYDVKM come from the germline V gene. V dropped 6 bases and J dropped 0 bases, with 14 bases sitting between them. This CDR3 has 16 amino acids. The CDR3 spells CASSQEAIATNEKLFF. The CDR3 region has the DNA TGTGCCAGCAGCCAAGAGGCGATTGCAACTAATGAAAAACTGTTTTTT.

The rearrangement joins TRBV5-7 to TRBJ1-5; tentative D call: TRBD1 (6 bases). TRBV5-7 is an ORF; its function is uncertain. CDR3 size: 14 residues. Trimming pared 5 bases from V and 7 bases from J, leaving 16 bases between. The CDR3 bases are TGTGCCAGCAGGGACAGCTCTATAAGGCAGCCCCAGCATTTT. Protein product: CASRDSSIRQPQHF.

This clone was seen only a few times. The gene calls are TRBV4-3 and TRBJ2-5; maybe TRBD2 (6 bases). Germline loops: CDR1 LGHNA, CDR2 YSLEER. Trimming cost V 0 bases and J 3 bases, with 14 bases left between them. The CDR3 length is 16 residues. CDR3: CASSQDQVGLEETQYF. The CDR3 nucleotides are TGCGCCAGCAGCCAAGATCAAGTGGGACTTGAAGAGACCCAGTACTTC.

This chain connects TRBV29-1 to TRBJ2-1; TRBD2 might be the D (6 bases). CDR1 and CDR2 from the germline V gene are SQVTM and ANQGSEA. There are 16 residues in the CDR3. V lost 5 bases and J 2 bases, leaving 19 bases between the germline ends. DNA for the CDR3: TGCAGCGTTCAAGGACGGTCCCTAGCGACCTACAATGAGCAGTTCTTC. Translated, it gives CSVQGRSLATYNEQFF.

The J gene is TRBJ1-4, the V gene TRBV2; D ambiguous. V was trimmed by 6 bases and J by 8 bases, leaving 22 bases between them. Germline values: CDR1 SNHLY, CDR2 FYNNEI. The CDR3 is 16 amino acids. In DNA, the CDR3 is TGTGCCAGCAGCCTAGCTGGAAAACAGCTAGGGGAAAAACTGTTTTTT. Translated: CASSLAGKQLGEKLFF.

The chain employs TRBV18 and TRBJ2-1; D might be TRBD1 or TRBD2, each matching 5 bases. This CDR3 has 16 amino acids. The germline V and J ends were trimmed by 0 bases and 4 bases, with 13 bases remaining between them. The V gene's germline CDR1 is KGHSH and CDR2 LQKENI. The CDR3: CASSPPSGSGYNEQFF. The CDR3 DNA sequence: TGTGCCAGCTCACCACCGTCGGGATCAGGGTACAATGAGCAGTTCTTC.

The V gene is TRBV4-3, the J gene TRBJ1-4, with D possibly matching TRBD1 (5 bases). Trimming took 1 base from V and 4 from J, leaving 10 bases between them. CDR1 is LGHNA, CDR2 YSLEER, per germline. This CDR3 region has 15 residues. The CDR3 bases are TGCGCCAGCAGCCAAGTGGGGCAGGGTAATGAAAAACTGTTTTTT. Translating gives CASSQVGQGNEKLFF.

V is TRBV4-1 and J is TRBJ2-5, with 9 bases aligning to TRBD1. The CDR3 is made up of 17 amino acids. Per germline, CDR1 MGHRA and CDR2 YSYEKL. After removal of 3 bases from V and 2 bases from J, the junction contained 10 bases not matched to a gene. Written as DNA, the CDR3 is TGCGCCAGCAGCCACCCTAGGACAGGGGCACAACAAGAGACCCAGTACTTC. Its protein is CASSHPRTGAQQETQYF.

The gene calls are TRBV19 and TRBJ2-7, with 7 bases matching TRBD1. This CDR3 region has 15 residues. CDR1 is LNHDA and CDR2 is SQIVND in the germline V gene (reference sequence). The V and J ends lost 6 bases and 3 bases, in that order; junction bases with no gene match: 11. CDR3 protein: CASRPRSGQSYEQYF. CDR3 sequence (DNA): TGTGCCAGTAGACCCCGGTCGGGACAGAGCTACGAGCAGTACTTC.

The chain joins TRBV7-2 to TRBJ2-3; 7 nucleotides line up with TRBD1. Germline assignment: CDR1 SGHTA and CDR2 FQGNSA. This CDR3 has 13 residues. J lost 3 bases, V lost 8 bases, and 5 bases had no gene match. The DNA of the CDR3 is TGTGCCAGCCGGGACAGACAAACAGATACGCAGTATTTT. Protein sequence: CASRDRQTDTQYF.

The V gene is TRBV7-8, the J gene TRBJ2-7; 8 nucleotides agree with TRBD1. With 2 bases clipped from V and 2 bases from J, the junction kept 11 bases outside the gene matches. The CDR3 sequence is 17 residues long. Germline CDR1 and CDR2: SGHVS and FQNEAQ. The CDR3 is CASSLTGGTGGAYEQYF. The CDR3, as DNA: TGTGCCAGCAGCTTAACAGGGGGGACAGGAGGCGCCTACGAGCAGTACTTC.

V is TRBV28 and J is TRBJ2-1, with D possibly TRBD1 on 5 matching bases. V shed 5 bases and J shed 6 bases, with 20 bases lying between them. This CDR3 is 16 amino acids long. Germline loops: CDR1 MDHEN, CDR2 SYDVKM. CDR3: CASSTNPGLVGNEQFF. The DNA for the CDR3 is TGTGCCAGCAGTACCAACCCAGGGCTGGTTGGCAATGAGCAGTTCTTC.